This T cell receptor (beta chain) was profiled in a study of blood T cell repertoires in COVID-19. Across the study: Acute-phase and convalescent COVID-19 samples originated in the United States, Italy and Spain.

Germline V gives CDR1 LNHNV, CDR2 YYDKDF (reference sequence). Trimming at V came to 2 bases and at J to 7 bases, leaving 13 bases not matched to a gene. This CDR3 has 16 residues. Source study methods: Researchers report that nucleated cell counts were estimated from reference gene primer amplification. Clones were sequenced by immunoSEQ multiplex PCR, and TCRdb holds only the in-frame ones, with some missing. The V and J calls and clone size are taken from that table; D and trimming were inferred from the DNA. The data hold some 350,000 clones, with 90% observed a single time. This chain links TRBV15 with TRBJ2-7; 8 nucleotides match TRBD2. The clonotype was recovered from a young man with active or convalescent COVID-19. Sequencing was done on a sample of peripheral blood. CDR3 protein: CATSRPSPGGPGEQYF. The CDR3 coding sequence is TGTGCCACCAGCAGACCCTCTCCGGGAGGGCCGGGTGAGCAGTACTTC. Combining the CDR3 with reference TRBV15 and TRBJ2-7 gives the whole variable domain DAMVIQNPRYQVTQFGKPVTLSCSQTLNHNVMYWYQQKSSQAPKLLFHYYDKDFNNEADTPDNFQSRRPNTSFCFLDIRSPGLGDTAMYLCATSRPSPGGPGEQYFGPGTRLTVT.